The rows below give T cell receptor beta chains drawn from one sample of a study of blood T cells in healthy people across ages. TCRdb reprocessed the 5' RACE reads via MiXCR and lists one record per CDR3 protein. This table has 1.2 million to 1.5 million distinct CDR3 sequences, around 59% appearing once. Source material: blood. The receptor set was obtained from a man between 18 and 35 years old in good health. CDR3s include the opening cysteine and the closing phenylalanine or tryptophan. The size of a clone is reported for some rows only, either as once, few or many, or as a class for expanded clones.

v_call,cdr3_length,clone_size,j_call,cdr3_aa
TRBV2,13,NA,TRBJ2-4,CASIWEGGNIQYF
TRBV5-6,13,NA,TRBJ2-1,CASSLFHDNEQFF
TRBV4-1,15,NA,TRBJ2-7,CASSHGQGNSYEQYF
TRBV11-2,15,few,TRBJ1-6,CASSYTGQAHSPLHF
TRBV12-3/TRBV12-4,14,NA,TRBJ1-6,CASSFTFRNSPLHF
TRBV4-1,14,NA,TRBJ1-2,CASSQNRDYYGYTF
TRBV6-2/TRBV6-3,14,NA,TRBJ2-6,CASSPGTGIAVLTF
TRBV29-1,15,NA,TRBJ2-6,CSVASRGSGANVLTF
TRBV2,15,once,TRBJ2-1,CASRNLAGGYNEQFF
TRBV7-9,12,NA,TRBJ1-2,CASSTRSSGYTF
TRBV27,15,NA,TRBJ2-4,CASRWLAGGENIQYF
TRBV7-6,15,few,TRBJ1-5,CASSLGQDSNQPQHF